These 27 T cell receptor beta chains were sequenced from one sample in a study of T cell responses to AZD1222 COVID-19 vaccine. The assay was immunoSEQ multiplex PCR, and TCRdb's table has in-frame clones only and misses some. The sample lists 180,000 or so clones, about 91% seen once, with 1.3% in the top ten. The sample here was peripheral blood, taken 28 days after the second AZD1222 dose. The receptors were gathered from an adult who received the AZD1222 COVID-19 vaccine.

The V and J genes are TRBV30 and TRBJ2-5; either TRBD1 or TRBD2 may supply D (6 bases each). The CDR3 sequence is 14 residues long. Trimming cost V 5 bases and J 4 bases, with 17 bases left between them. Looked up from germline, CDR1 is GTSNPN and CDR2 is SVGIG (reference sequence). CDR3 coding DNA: TGTGCCTGGGAGGGGGGAGCAGGGACAGAGACCCAGTACTTC. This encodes CAWEGGAGTETQYF.

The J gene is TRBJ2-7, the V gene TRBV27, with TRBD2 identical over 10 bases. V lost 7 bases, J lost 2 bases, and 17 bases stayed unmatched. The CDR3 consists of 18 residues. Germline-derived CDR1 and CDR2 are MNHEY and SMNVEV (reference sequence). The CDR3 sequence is CASTLSSHRLAGPYEQYF. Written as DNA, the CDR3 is TGTGCCAGCACCCTATCTTCCCATAGACTAGCGGGTCCCTACGAGCAGTACTTC.

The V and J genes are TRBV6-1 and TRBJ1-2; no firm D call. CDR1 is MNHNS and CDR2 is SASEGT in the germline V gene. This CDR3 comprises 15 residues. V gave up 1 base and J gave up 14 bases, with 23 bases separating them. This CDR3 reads CASSEGAVPGASWTF. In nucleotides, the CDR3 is TGTGCCAGCAGTGAAGGCGCGGTACCGGGAGCCTCTTGGACCTTC.

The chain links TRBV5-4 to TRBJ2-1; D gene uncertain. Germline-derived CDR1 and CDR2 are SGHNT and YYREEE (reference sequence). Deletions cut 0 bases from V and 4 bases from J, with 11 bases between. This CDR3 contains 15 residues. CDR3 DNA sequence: TGTGCCAGCAGCTTGGAGCCAGGATTTTACAATGAGCAGTTCTTC. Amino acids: CASSLEPGFYNEQFF. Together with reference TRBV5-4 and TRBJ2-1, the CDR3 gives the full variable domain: ETGVTQSPTHLIKTRGQQVTLRCSSQSGHNTVSWYQQALGQGPQFIFQYYREEENGRGNFPPRFSGLQFPNYSSELNVNALELDDSALYLCASSLEPGFYNEQFFGPGTRLTVL.

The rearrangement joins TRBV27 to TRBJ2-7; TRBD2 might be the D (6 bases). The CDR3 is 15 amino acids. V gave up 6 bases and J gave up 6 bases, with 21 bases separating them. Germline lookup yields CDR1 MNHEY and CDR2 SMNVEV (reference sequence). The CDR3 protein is CASRMRGEVVFEQYF. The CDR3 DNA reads TGTGCCAGCAGGATGAGAGGGGAGGTTGTTTTCGAGCAGTACTTC.

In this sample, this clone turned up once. CDR3 sequence reads: CASRIRDRTYEQYF. The CDR3 DNA follows: TGTGCCAGCAGGATCCGGGACAGAACCTACGAGCAGTACTTC. This sequence joins TRBV6-5 and TRBJ2-7; TRBD1 matches at 7 bases. The germline V gene encodes CDR1 MNHEY and CDR2 SVGAGI. The CDR3 runs to 14 residues. J lost 2 bases, V lost 6 bases, and 7 bases had no gene match.

The CDR3 coding sequence is TGCGCCAGCAGCCAGAGGGACATGGGTTTTAACACCGGGGAGCTGTTTTTT. It encodes CASSQRDMGFNTGELFF. The chain recombines TRBV4-1 with TRBJ2-2, with D possibly matching TRBD1 (6 bases). Germline CDR1 is MGHRA and CDR2 is YSYEKL. The length of the CDR3 is 17 residues. V was cut by 3 bases and J by 2 bases, with 16 bases left in between.

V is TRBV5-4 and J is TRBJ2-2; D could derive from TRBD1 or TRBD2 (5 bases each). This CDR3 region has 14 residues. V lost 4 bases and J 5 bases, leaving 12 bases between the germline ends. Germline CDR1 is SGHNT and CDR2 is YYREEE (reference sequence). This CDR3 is CASSMGAGTGELFF. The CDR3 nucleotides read TGTGCCAGCAGCATGGGAGCAGGGACCGGGGAGCTGTTTTTT.

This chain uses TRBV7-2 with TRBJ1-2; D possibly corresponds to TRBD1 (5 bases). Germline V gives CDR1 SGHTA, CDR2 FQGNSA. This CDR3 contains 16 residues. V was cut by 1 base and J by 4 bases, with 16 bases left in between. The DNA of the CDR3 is TGTGCCAGCAGCTTAGAGGGTGTTGCGGGGACCTATGGCTACACCTTC. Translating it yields CASSLEGVAGTYGYTF. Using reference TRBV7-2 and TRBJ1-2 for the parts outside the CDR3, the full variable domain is GAGVSQSPSNKVTEKGKDVELRCDPISGHTALYWYRQSLGQGLEFLIYFQGNSAPDKSGLPSDRFSAERTGGSVSTLTIQRTQQEDSAVYLCASSLEGVAGTYGYTFGSGTRLTVV.

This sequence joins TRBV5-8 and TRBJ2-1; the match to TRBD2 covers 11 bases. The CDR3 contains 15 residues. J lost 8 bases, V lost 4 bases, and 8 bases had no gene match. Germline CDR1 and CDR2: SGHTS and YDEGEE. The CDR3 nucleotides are TGTGCCAGCAGCCCCTCTAGCGGGAGGTATTATGAGCAGTTCTTC. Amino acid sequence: CASSPSSGRYYEQFF.

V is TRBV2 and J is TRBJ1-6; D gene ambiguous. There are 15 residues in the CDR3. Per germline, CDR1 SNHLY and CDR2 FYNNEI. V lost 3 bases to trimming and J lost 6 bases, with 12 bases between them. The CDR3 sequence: CASSDSIVRNSPLHF. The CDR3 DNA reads TGTGCCAGCAGTGACAGTATAGTGCGTAATTCACCCCTCCACTTT.

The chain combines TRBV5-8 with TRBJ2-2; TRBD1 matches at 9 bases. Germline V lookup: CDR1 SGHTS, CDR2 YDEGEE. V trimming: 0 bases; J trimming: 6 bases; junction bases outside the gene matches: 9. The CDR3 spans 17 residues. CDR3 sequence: CASSLVAGQGRAGELFF. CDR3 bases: TGTGCCAGCAGCTTGGTGGCCGGACAGGGGCGGGCCGGGGAGCTGTTTTTT. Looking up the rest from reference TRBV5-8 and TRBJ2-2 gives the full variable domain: EAGVTQSPTHLIKTRGQQATLRCSPISGHTSVYWYQQALGLGLQFLLWYDEGEERNRGNFPPRFSGRQFPNYSSELNVNALELEDSALYLCASSLVAGQGRAGELFFGEGSRLTVL.

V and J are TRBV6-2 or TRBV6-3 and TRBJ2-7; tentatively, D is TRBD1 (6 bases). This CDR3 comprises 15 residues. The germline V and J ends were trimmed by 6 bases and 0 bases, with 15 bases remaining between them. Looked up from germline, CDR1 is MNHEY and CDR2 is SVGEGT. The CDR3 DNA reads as TGTGCCAGCAGCAAGAGACAGGCGAGCTCCTACGAGCAGTACTTC. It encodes CASSKRQASSYEQYF.

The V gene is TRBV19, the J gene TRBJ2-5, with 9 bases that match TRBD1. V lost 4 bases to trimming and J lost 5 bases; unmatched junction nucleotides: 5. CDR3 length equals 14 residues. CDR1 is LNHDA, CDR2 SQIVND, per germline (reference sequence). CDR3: CASSTRTGAETQYF. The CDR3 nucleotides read TGTGCCAGTAGTACACGGACAGGGGCGGAGACCCAGTACTTC.

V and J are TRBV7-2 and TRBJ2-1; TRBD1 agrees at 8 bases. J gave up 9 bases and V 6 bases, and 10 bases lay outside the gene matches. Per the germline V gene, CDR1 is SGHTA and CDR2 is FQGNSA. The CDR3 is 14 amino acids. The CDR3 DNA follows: TGTGCCAGCAGAACAAGCCCAGGGGGCGGTGAGCAGTTCTTC. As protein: CASRTSPGGGEQFF. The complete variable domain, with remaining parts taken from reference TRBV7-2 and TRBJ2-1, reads GAGVSQSPSNKVTEKGKDVELRCDPISGHTALYWYRQSLGQGLEFLIYFQGNSAPDKSGLPSDRFSAERTGGSVSTLTIQRTQQEDSAVYLCASRTSPGGGEQFFGPGTRLTVL.

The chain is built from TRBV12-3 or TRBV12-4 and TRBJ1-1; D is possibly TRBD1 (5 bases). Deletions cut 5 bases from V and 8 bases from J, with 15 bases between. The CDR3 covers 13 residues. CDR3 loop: CASSPSRGKEAFF. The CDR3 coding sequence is TGTGCCAGCAGTCCGTCTCGGGGGAAAGAAGCTTTCTTT.

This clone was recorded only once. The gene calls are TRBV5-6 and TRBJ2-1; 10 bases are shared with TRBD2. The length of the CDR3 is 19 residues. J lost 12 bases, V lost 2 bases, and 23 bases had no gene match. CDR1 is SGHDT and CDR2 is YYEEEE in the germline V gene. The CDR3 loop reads CASSFRSSGGPPPHLGQFF. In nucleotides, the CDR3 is TGTGCCAGCAGCTTTAGGTCTAGCGGGGGCCCACCCCCCCACTTGGGGCAGTTCTTC. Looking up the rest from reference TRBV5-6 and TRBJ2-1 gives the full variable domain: DAGVTQSPTHLIKTRGQQVTLRCSPKSGHDTVSWYQQALGQGPQFIFQYYEEEERQRGNFPDRFSGHQFPNYSSELNVNALLLGDSALYLCASSFRSSGGPPPHLGQFFGPGTRLTVL.

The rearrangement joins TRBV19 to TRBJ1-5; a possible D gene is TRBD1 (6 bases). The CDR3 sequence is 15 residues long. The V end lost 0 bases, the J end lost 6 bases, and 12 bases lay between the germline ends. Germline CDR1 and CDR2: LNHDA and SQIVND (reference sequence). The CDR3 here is CASSIDGGGLQPQHF. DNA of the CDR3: TGTGCCAGTAGTATAGATGGTGGGGGCCTTCAGCCCCAGCATTTT.

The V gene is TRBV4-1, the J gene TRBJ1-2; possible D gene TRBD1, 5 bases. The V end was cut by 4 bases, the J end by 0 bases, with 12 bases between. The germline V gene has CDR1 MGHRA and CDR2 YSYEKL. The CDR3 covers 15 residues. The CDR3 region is CASSPRQNTNYGYTF. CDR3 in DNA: TGCGCCAGCAGCCCGCGACAGAACACTAACTATGGCTACACCTTC.

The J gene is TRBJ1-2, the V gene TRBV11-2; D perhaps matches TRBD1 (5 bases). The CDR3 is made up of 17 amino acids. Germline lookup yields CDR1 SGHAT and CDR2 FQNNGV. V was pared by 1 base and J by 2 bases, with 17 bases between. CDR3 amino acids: CASSLVRGIRGNYGYTF. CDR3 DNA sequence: TGTGCCAGCAGCTTAGTCCGGGGGATCAGAGGAAACTATGGCTACACCTTC.

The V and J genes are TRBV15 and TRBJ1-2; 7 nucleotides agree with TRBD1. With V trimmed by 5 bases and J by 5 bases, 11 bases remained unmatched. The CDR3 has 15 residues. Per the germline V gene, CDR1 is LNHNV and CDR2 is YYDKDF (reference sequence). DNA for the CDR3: TGTGCCACCAGCCCGAGACCCAGGGGGACATATGGCTACACCTTC. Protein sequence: CATSPRPRGTYGYTF.

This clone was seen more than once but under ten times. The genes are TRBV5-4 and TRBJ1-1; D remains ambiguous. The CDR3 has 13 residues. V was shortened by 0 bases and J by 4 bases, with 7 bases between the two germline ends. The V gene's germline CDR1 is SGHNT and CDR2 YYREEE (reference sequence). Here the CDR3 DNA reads TGTGCCAGCAGCTTGGGGCGGGGCACTGAAGCTTTCTTT. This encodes CASSLGRGTEAFF. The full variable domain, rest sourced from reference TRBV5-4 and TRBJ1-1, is ETGVTQSPTHLIKTRGQQVTLRCSSQSGHNTVSWYQQALGQGPQFIFQYYREEENGRGNFPPRFSGLQFPNYSSELNVNALELDDSALYLCASSLGRGTEAFFGQGTRLTVV.

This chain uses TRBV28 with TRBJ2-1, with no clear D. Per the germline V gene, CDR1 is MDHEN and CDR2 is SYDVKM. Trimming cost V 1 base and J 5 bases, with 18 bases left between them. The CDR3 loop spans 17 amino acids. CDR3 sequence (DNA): TGTGCCAGCAGTTTATTATACGTCCCCTTTACAAACAATGAGCAGTTCTTC. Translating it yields CASSLLYVPFTNNEQFF.

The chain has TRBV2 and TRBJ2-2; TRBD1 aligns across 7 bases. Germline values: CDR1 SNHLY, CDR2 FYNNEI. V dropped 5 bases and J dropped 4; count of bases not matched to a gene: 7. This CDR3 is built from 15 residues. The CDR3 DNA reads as TGTGCCAGCAGTCCGACTGACAGGGCCACCGGGGAGCTGTTTTTT. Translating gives CASSPTDRATGELFF.

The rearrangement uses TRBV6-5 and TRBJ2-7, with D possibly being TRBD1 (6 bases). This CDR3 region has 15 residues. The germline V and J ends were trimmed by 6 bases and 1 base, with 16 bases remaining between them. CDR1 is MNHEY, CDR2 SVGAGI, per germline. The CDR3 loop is CASRSGTKSSYEQYF. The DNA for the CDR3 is TGTGCCAGCAGATCCGGGACAAAGAGTTCCTACGAGCAGTACTTC.

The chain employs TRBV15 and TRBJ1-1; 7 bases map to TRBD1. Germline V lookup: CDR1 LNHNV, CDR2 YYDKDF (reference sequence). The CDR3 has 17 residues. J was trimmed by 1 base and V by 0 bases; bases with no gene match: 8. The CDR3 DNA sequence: TGTGCCACCAGCAGAGAGGGGGCCCAGGGGGAGAACACTGAAGCTTTCTTT. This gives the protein CATSREGAQGENTEAFF. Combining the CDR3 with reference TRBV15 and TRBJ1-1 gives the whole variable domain DAMVIQNPRYQVTQFGKPVTLSCSQTLNHNVMYWYQQKSSQAPKLLFHYYDKDFNNEADTPDNFQSRRPNTSFCFLDIRSPGLGDTAMYLCATSREGAQGENTEAFFGQGTRLTVV.

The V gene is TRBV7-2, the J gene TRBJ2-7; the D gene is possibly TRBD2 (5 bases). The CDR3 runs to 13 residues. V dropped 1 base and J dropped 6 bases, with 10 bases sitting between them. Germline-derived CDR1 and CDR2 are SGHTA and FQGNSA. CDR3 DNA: TGTGCCAGCAGCTTAGAGTCGGCGGGCGAGCAGTACTTC. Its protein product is CASSLESAGEQYF.